The 13 T cell receptor beta chains listed next were all sequenced from one sample in a study of blood T cell repertoires in COVID-19 (dated by TCRdb to the early 2020s). Library prep was done by the immunoSEQ multiplex PCR assay. TCRdb's version of the immuneACCESS table is confined to in-frame rearrangements and falls short of the full clone set. An unresolved V gene accounts for under half of the shortfall where checked; the remainder is of unknown origin. A total of roughly 160,000 clones appear in this sample, 84% of them only once. Jointly, the top ten make up around 2.7% of the sample. Sequenced: peripheral blood. The receptor source for this set is a woman of 80 years or more with COVID-19, enrolled during active disease.

The chain couples TRBV18 to TRBJ1-2; TRBD1 matches at 8 bases. The V segment lost 6 bases and the J segment 3 bases; nucleotides outside the gene matches: 3. The CDR3 is 13 residues long. Per germline, CDR1 KGHSH and CDR2 LQKENI. DNA for the CDR3: TGTGCCAGCTCCGAGACAGGGGACTATGGCTACACCTTC. The encoded protein is CASSETGDYGYTF.

The chain carries TRBV5-4 and TRBJ1-6; 7 bases align to TRBD1. The CDR3 sequence is 15 residues long. Germline-derived CDR1 and CDR2 are SGHNT and YYREEE (reference sequence). V trimming: 5 bases; J trimming: 9 bases; junction bases outside the gene matches: 11. DNA for the CDR3: TGTGCCAGCAGATATGGGACAGCCGACCTTTCACCCCTCCACTTT. It codes for CASRYGTADLSPLHF.

The V and J genes are TRBV27 and TRBJ1-1; D unresolved. Trimming removed 10 bases at V and 4 bases at J, with 22 bases between. Germline V gene sequence: CDR1 MNHEY, CDR2 SMNVEV (reference sequence). This CDR3 has 15 amino acids. The CDR3 spells CAINPPELSSTEAFF. The CDR3 nucleotides read TGTGCCATTAACCCACCGGAGTTATCGAGCACTGAAGCTTTCTTT.

Only a few counts were recorded for this clone. This chain connects TRBV19 to TRBJ1-1; no reliable D call. Looked up from germline, CDR1 is LNHDA and CDR2 is SQIVND (reference sequence). The CDR3 has 11 residues. Trimming took 8 bases from V and 1 from J, leaving 5 bases between them. This CDR3 reads CASAKNTEAFF. The CDR3 bases are TGTGCCAGTGCTAAGAACACTGAAGCTTTCTTT. Together with reference TRBV19 and TRBJ1-1, the CDR3 gives the full variable domain: DGGITQSPKYLFRKEGQNVTLSCEQNLNHDAMYWYRQDPGQGLRLIYYSQIVNDFQKGDIAEGYSVSREKKESFPLTVTSAQKNPTAFYLCASAKNTEAFFGQGTRLTVV.

This chain connects TRBV18 to TRBJ2-5; TRBD2 agrees at 9 bases. The CDR3 spans 17 residues. Losses at the gene ends were 0 bases for V and 5 bases for J; bases not matched to a gene: 10. Germline V CDR1 and CDR2: KGHSH, LQKENI. The CDR3 sequence: CASSPPGTSLVTETQYF. The CDR3 DNA is TGTGCCAGCTCACCACCGGGGACTAGCTTGGTAACGGAGACCCAGTACTTC.

The rearrangement links TRBV10-3 to TRBJ2-7, with D possibly TRBD2 on 5 matching bases. V was clipped by 6 bases and J by 4 bases, with 25 bases between them. The CDR3 length is 17 residues. Per germline, CDR1 ENHRY and CDR2 SYGVKD. The CDR3 loop reads CAIRSYRETQRDYEQYF. CDR3 bases: TGTGCCATCAGATCCTACCGGGAAACACAACGGGATTACGAGCAGTACTTC.

The chain employs TRBV18 and TRBJ2-5; 16 bases are shared with TRBD2. V shed 2 bases, J shed 3 bases, and the junction held 3 bases outside the gene matches. Germline CDR1 KGHSH, CDR2 LQKENI. CDR3 size: 17 residues. The CDR3 DNA reads TGTGCCAGCTCACCATCGGGACTAGCGGGGGGGAAAGAGACCCAGTACTTC. Its translation: CASSPSGLAGGKETQYF.

The chain has TRBV3-1 (or the pseudogene TRBV3-2) and TRBJ1-5, with a tentative D call TRBD1 (5 bases). Germline V gene data show CDR1 as LGHDT and CDR2 as YNNKEL (reference sequence). Trimming left V 3 bases short and J 15 bases short, with 15 bases between. The CDR3 extends over 12 amino acids. CDR3 nucleotide sequence: TGTGCCAGCAGCCAGGCGGGGACCGCCTGGCATTTT. This translates into CASSQAGTAWHF.

The chain is built from TRBV20-1 and TRBJ1-4; TRBD1 aligns across 7 bases. V gave up 3 bases and J gave up 6 bases; unmatched junction bases: 7. This CDR3 contains 14 residues. CDR1 and CDR2 from the germline V gene are DFQATT and SNEGSKA (reference sequence). The CDR3 coding sequence is TGCAGTGCTAGTCCCGGGACAGTAGATGAAAAACTGTTTTTT. It specifies CSASPGTVDEKLFF.

This clone was detected once. This rearrangement joins TRBV6-6 to TRBJ2-7; TRBD1 matches 9 bases. The V gene end was trimmed by 11 bases and the J gene end by 6 bases; junction bases not matched to a gene: 11. This CDR3 spans 13 amino acids. Germline CDR1 reads MNHNY; CDR2 reads SVGAGI (reference sequence). The chain's CDR3 is CAATGQGTFEQYF. In DNA, the CDR3 is TGTGCCGCTACGGGACAGGGCACCTTCGAGCAGTACTTC.

This chain connects TRBV7-9 to TRBJ2-7; D call uncertain. The length of the CDR3 is 16 residues. Trimming removed 1 base from V and 0 bases from J, with 13 bases in between. CDR1 and CDR2 from the germline V gene are SEHNR and FQNEAQ (reference sequence). The CDR3 coding sequence is TGTGCCAGCAGCTTAGGTGGGCAGGCGCTCTCCTACGAGCAGTACTTC. It is translated as CASSLGGQALSYEQYF.

The rearrangement links TRBV5-4 to TRBJ1-2; no clear D gene. This CDR3 has 15 residues. Trimming took off 2 bases at V and 1 base at J, with 12 bases between the two ends. Germline values: CDR1 SGHNT, CDR2 YYREEE (reference sequence). Written as DNA, the CDR3 is TGTGCCAGCAGCTTTGGTACAGACCTTAACTATGGCTACACCTTC. Amino acids: CASSFGTDLNYGYTF. The full variable domain, in which reference TRBV5-4 and TRBJ1-2 provide the parts outside the CDR3, is ETGVTQSPTHLIKTRGQQVTLRCSSQSGHNTVSWYQQALGQGPQFIFQYYREEENGRGNFPPRFSGLQFPNYSSELNVNALELDDSALYLCASSFGTDLNYGYTFGSGTRLTVV.

The chain recombines TRBV4-1 with TRBJ1-4; TRBD1 matches at 9 bases. The germline gives CDR1 MGHRA, CDR2 YSYEKL. This CDR3 is built from 17 residues. The V and J ends lost 4 bases and 6 bases, in that order; junction bases with no gene match: 12. The CDR3 loop is CASSRGTGRGDDEKLFF. CDR3 bases: TGCGCCAGCAGCCGGGGGACAGGGCGGGGGGACGATGAAAAACTGTTTTTT.